One and the same sample provided the 8 T cell receptor beta chains below, sequenced in a study of CD8+ T cells in alopecia areata. Extraction and reverse transcription of RNA yielded cDNA as the sequencing template. The repertoire was sequenced with immunoSEQ multiplex PCR; TCRdb's copy has only in-frame clones and lacks some. Here the sample spans approximately 13,000 clones, 55% to 60% being singletons. Alopecia areata patients provided lesional scalp punch biopsies and peripheral blood. The starting material was skin, obtained at week 0. These receptors all come from a human donor with alopecia areata.

The chain recombines TRBV4-1 with TRBJ2-5; the D gene is possibly TRBD1 (6 bases). The germline V gene has CDR1 MGHRA and CDR2 YSYEKL. Trimming cost V 5 bases and J 1 base, with 20 bases left between them. CDR3 length: 17 residues. CDR3 nucleotide sequence: TGCGCCAGCAGCACCCTGACAGGAGATCTCATCCAAGAGACCCAGTACTTC. Translated: CASSTLTGDLIQETQYF.

V usage is TRBV29-1 and J usage is TRBJ2-1; 11 bases agree with TRBD2. With 3 bases clipped from V and 3 bases from J, the junction kept 7 bases outside the gene matches. The length of the CDR3 is 16 residues. Germline CDR1 reads SQVTM; CDR2 reads ANQGSEA. The CDR3 DNA reads TGCAGCGTTGATGGTAGCGGGGGGGCCCGCTACAATGAGCAGTTCTTC. It specifies CSVDGSGGARYNEQFF.

The gene calls are TRBV9 and TRBJ2-5; 8 bases agree with TRBD1. The CDR3 loop spans 14 amino acids. Germline-derived CDR1 and CDR2 are SGDLS and YYNGEE. V lost 3 bases, J lost 5 bases, and 6 bases stayed unmatched. The CDR3 region is CASSAGQGWETQYF. CDR3 in DNA: TGTGCCAGCAGCGCTGGACAGGGCTGGGAGACCCAGTACTTC.

This chain links TRBV19 with TRBJ2-5; D assignment may be TRBD1 or TRBD2 (5 bases each). The length of the CDR3 is 15 residues. Trimming shortened V by 4 bases and J by 2 bases, and 14 bases separated the two germline ends. The germline CDR1 and CDR2 sequences are LNHDA and SQIVND (reference sequence). The CDR3 nucleotides read TGTGCCAGTAGTACCCGTGGGGGTAGTCAAGAGACCCAGTACTTC. Translated, it gives CASSTRGGSQETQYF.

This clone showed up just once. The chain has TRBV4-3 and TRBJ1-5, with D unclear. The V gene's germline CDR1 is LGHNA and CDR2 YSLEER. V was cut by 0 bases and J by 6 bases, with 27 bases left in between. This CDR3 spans 20 amino acids. The DNA of the CDR3 is TGCGCCAGCAGCCAAGACAACGTAACAAGATGCTGGGTACGCGCTCAGCCCCAGCATTTT. It yields the protein CASSQDNVTRCWVRAQPQHF.

The chain uses TRBV7-2 and TRBJ1-5; D is unresolved. Trimming shortened V by 1 base and J by 0 bases, and 7 bases separated the two germline ends. The CDR3 runs to 15 residues. Germline V gene lookup returns CDR1 SGHTA and CDR2 FQGNSA. The DNA for the CDR3 is TGTGCCAGCAGCTTAGGGTCAGATAGCAATCAGCCCCAGCATTTT. Translation: CASSLGSDSNQPQHF.

V and J are TRBV28 and TRBJ1-5; D is possibly TRBD1 (6 bases). V gave up 5 bases and J gave up 3 bases, with 11 bases separating them. The germline gives CDR1 MDHEN, CDR2 SYDVKM. The CDR3 spans 14 residues. Here the CDR3 DNA reads TGTGCCAGCAGTACTGGACAGCCCAATCAGCCCCAGCATTTT. Amino acids: CASSTGQPNQPQHF.

CDR3 in DNA: TGTGCCAGCAGCTCCCTTTGGACAGGGAGCACAGATACGCAGTATTTT. As protein: CASSSLWTGSTDTQYF. V gene TRBV7-9 combines with J gene TRBJ2-3; 8 nucleotides agree with TRBD1. The length of the CDR3 is 16 residues. After removal of 4 bases from V and 0 bases from J, the junction contained 6 bases not matched to a gene. Looked up from germline, CDR1 is SEHNR and CDR2 is FQNEAQ (reference sequence).